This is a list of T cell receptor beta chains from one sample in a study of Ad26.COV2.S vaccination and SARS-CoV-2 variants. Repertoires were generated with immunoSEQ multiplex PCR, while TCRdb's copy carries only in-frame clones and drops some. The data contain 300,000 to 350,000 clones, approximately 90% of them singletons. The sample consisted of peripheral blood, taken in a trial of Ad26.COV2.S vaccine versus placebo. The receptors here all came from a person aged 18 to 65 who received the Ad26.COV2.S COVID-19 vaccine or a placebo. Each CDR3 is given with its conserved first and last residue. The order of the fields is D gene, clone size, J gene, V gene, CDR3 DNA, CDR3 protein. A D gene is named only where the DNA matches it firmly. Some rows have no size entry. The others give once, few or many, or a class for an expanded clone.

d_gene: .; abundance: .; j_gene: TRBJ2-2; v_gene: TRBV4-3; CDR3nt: TGCGCCAGCAGCCAAGATGGGCAGGGATTTATGGACACCGGGGAGCTGTTTTTT; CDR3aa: CASSQDGQGFMDTGELFF
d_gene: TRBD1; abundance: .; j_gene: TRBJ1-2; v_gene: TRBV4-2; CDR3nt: TGTGCCAGCAGCCAGGTGGGGGACAGTTATGGCTACACCTTC; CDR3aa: CASSQVGDSYGYTF
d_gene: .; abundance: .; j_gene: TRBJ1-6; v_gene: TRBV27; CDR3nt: TGTGCCAGCAGTTTCCTCAGCGGTTCACCCCTCCACTTT; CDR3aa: CASSFLSGSPLHF
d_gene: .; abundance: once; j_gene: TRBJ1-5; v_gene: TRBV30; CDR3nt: TGTGCCTGGAGTGTACGAGGTCAGCCCCAGCATTTT; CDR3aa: CAWSVRGQPQHF
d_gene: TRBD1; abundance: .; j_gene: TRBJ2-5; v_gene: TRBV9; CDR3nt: TGTGCCAGCAGCAACCGACAGGGGGCTTTACAAGAGACCCAGTACTTC; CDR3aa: CASSNRQGALQETQYF
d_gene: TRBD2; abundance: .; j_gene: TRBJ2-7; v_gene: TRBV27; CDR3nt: TGTGCCAGCAGTCCGCTAGCGGGTAGCTACGAGCAGTACTTC; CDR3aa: CASSPLAGSYEQYF
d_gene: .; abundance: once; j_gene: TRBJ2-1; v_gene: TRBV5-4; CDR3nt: TGTGCCAGCAGCCGATCTTTTGGAGGGACTTACAATGAGCAGTTCTTC; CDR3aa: CASSRSFGGTYNEQFF
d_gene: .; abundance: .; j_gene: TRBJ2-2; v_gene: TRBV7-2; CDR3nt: TGTGCCAGCAGCCTAAGGGGGAGCGCCGGGGAGCTGTTTTTT; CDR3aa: CASSLRGSAGELFF
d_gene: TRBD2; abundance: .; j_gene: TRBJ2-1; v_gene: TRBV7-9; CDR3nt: TGTGCCAGCAGCTTAGACAGCGGGGCATACAATGAGCAGTTCTTC; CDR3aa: CASSLDSGAYNEQFF
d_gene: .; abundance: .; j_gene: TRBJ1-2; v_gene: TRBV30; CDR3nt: TGTGCCTGGACACCCGGAGATTCCCTCTATGGCTACACCTTC; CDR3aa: CAWTPGDSLYGYTF
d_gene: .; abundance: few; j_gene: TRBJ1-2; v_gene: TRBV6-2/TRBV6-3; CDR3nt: TGTGCCAGCAGTAGGACCGTTGGGGGCTACACCTTC; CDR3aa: CASSRTVGGYTF
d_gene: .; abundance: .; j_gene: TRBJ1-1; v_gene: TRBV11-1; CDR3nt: TGTGCCAGCAGCTTAGGATTGGCAGAGCGAGCTTTCTTT; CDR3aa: CASSLGLAERAFF
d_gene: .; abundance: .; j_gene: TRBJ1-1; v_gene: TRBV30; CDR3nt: TGTGCCTGGAGTAACACTGAAGCTTTCTTT; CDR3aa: CAWSNTEAFF
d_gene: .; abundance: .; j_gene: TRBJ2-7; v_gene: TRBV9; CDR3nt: TGTGCCAGCAGCGTAGGCGGATCGGAACACGAGCAGTACTTC; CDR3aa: CASSVGGSEHEQYF
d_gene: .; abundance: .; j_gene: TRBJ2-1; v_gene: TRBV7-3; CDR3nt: TGTGCCAGCAGCCTTAGCGGATACTCCTACAATGAGCAGTTCTTC; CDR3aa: CASSLSGYSYNEQFF
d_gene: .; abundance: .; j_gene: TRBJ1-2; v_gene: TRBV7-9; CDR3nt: TGTGCCAGCAGCCCCCTGGTTAACTATGGCTACACCTTC; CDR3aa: CASSPLVNYGYTF
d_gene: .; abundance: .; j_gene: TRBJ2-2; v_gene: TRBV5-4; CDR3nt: TGTGCCAGCAGCCGCACCTCGAACACCGGGGAGCTGTTTTTT; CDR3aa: CASSRTSNTGELFF
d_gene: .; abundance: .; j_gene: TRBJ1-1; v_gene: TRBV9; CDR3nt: TGTGCCAGCAGCGTTTCGGGGGCGCGAGGCACTGAAGCTTTCTTT; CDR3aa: CASSVSGARGTEAFF
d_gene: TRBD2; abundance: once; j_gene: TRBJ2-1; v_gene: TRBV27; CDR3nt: TGTGCCAGCAGCGATCTACCGGGACTAAGCAATGAGCAGTTCTTC; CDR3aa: CASSDLPGLSNEQFF
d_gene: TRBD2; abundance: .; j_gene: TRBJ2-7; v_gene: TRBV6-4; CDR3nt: TGTGCCAGCAGACGAGGGACTAGCGGGGACGAGCAGTACTTC; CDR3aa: CASRRGTSGDEQYF
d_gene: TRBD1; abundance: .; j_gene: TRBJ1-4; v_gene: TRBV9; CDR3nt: TGTGCCAGCAGCCCCAGGACAGGGACGGAAAAACTGTTTTTT; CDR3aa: CASSPRTGTEKLFF
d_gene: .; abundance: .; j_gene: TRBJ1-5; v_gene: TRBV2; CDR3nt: TGTGCCAGCAGTGAAGTGGCAGGCCTTAGCAATCAGCCCCAGCATTTT; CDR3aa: CASSEVAGLSNQPQHF
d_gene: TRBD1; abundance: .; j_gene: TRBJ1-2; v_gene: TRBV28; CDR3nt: TGTGCCAGCAGTACAGTGGGACAGGGATATGGCTACACCTTC; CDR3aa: CASSTVGQGYGYTF
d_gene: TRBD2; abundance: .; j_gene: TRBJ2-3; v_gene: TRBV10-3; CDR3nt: TGTGCCACCTCGTGGTCACTAGCGGGGGTCACAGATACGCAGTATTTT; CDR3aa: CATSWSLAGVTDTQYF
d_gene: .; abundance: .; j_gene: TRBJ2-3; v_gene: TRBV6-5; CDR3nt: TGTGCCAGCAGAATTGGGTTAGCAGATACGCAGTATTTT; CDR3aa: CASRIGLADTQYF
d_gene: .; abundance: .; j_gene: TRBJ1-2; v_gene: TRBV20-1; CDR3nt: TGCAGTGCCATCGGGATTTATGGCTACACCTTC; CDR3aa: CSAIGIYGYTF
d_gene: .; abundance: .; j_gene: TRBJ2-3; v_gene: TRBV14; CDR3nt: TGTGCCAGCTCCCGGGACGTACTCACAGATACGCAGTATTTT; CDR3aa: CASSRDVLTDTQYF
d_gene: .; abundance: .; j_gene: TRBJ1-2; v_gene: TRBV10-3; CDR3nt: TGTGCCATCAGTGAGTCGATGGGCGGCTACACCTTC; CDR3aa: CAISESMGGYTF
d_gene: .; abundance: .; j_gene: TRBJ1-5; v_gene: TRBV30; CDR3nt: TGTGCCTGGAGAAGGGGTCGGCAGCCAGGTCAGCCCCAGCATTTT; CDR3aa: CAWRRGRQPGQPQHF
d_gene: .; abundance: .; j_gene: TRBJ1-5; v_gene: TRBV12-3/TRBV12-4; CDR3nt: TGTGCCAGCAGTCTTATAAGCAATCAGCCCCAGCATTTT; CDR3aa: CASSLISNQPQHF
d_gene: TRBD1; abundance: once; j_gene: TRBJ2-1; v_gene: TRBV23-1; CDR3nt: TGCGCCAGCAGTCAATGGGCACGACAGGGCAGCTCCTACAATGAGCAGTTCTTC; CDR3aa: CASSQWARQGSSYNEQFF
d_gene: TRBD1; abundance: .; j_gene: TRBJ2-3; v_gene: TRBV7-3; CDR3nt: TGTGCCAGCGCCATTGGGCCAGGGGGCGCAGATACGCAGTATTTT; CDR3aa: CASAIGPGGADTQYF
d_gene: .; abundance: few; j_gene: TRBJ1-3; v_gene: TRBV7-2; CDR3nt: TGTGCCAGCAGCTTCACCCCCGGCAGCTCTGGAAACACCATATATTTT; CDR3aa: CASSFTPGSSGNTIYF